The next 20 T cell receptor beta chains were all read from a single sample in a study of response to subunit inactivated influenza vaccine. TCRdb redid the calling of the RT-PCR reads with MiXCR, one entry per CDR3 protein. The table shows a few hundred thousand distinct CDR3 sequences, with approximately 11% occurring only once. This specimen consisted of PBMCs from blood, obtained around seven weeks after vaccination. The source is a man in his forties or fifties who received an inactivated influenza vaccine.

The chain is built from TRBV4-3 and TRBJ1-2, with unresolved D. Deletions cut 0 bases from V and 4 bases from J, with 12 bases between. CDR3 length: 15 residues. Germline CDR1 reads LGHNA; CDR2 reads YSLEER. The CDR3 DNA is TGCGCCAGCAGCCAAGATTCTAGCCAGGTCTATGGCTACACCTTC. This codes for CASSQDSSQVYGYTF.

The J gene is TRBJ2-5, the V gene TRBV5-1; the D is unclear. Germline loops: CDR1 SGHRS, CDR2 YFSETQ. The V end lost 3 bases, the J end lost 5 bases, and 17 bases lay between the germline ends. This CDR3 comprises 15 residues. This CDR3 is CASSSVAGMDETQYF. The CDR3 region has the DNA TGCGCCAGCAGCTCAGTGGCCGGCATGGACGAGACCCAGTACTTC.

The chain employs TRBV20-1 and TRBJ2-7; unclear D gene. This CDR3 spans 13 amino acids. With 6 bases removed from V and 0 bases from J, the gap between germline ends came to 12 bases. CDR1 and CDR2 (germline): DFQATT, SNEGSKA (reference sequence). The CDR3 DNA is TGCAGTGCCCAACCTTTCAGCTCCTACGAGCAGTACTTC. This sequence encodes CSAQPFSSYEQYF.

The DNA for the CDR3 is TGTGCCAGCAGCCGCGGACTAGCGGGGGGGCGAGCAGATACGCAGTATTTT. Protein sequence: CASSRGLAGGRADTQYF. The chain employs TRBV4-2 and TRBJ2-3; 15 nucleotides agree with TRBD2. V lost 4 bases, J lost 4 bases, and 6 bases stayed unmatched. CDR1 LGHNA and CDR2 YNFKEQ come from the germline V gene. The CDR3 sequence is 17 residues long.

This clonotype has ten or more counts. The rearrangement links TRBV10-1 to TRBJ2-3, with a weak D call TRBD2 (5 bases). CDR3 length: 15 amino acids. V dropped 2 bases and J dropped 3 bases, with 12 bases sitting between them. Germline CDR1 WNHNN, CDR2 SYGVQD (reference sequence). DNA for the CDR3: TGCGCCAGCAGTGAGGGAGTGAGGAGGACAGATACGCAGTATTTT. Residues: CASSEGVRRTDTQYF.

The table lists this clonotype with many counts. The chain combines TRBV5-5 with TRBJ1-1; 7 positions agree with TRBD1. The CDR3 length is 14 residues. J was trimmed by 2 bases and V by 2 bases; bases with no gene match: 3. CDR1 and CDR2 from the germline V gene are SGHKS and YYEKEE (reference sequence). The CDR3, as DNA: TGTGCCAGCAGCTTAGACAGGGTTAACACTGAAGCTTTCTTT. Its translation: CASSLDRVNTEAFF.

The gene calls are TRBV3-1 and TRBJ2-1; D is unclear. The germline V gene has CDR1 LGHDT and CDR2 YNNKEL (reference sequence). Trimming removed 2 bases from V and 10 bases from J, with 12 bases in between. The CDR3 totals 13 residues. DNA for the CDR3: TGTGCCAGCAGCCAACCTCCCCCTCCGGAGCAGTTCTTC. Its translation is CASSQPPPPEQFF.

The CDR3 reads CASSLDGGRVYETQYF. The CDR3 region has the DNA TGTGCCAGCAGCTTAGACGGCGGCAGGGTCTACGAGACCCAGTACTTC. This chain uses TRBV7-9 with TRBJ2-5; TRBD1 might be the D (5 bases). Trimming removed 1 base from V and 5 bases from J, with 17 bases in between. The CDR3 is made up of 16 amino acids. Germline V gene sequence: CDR1 SEHNR, CDR2 FQNEAQ (reference sequence).

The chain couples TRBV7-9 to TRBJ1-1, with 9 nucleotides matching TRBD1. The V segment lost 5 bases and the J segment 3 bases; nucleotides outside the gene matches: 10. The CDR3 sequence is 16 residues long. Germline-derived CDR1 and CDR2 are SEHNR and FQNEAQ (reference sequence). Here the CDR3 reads CASSQTQGARYTEAFF. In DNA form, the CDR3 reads TGTGCCAGCAGCCAAACACAGGGGGCGCGGTACACTGAAGCTTTCTTT.

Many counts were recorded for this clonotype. The CDR3 DNA is TGCAGTGCTAGATGGCGGGAGGGTTGGAATGAGCAGTTCTTC. Translation gives CSARWREGWNEQFF. The V call is TRBV20-1, the J call TRBJ2-1, with 9 bases identical to TRBD2. Germline V gives CDR1 DFQATT, CDR2 SNEGSKA (reference sequence). Trimming took 2 bases from V and 7 from J; bases not matched to a gene: 6. The CDR3 has 14 residues.

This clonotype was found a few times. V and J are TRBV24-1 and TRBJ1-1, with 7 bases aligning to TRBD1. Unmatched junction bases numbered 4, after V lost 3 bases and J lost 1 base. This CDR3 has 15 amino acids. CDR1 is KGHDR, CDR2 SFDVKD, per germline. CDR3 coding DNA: TGTGCCACCAGTGATCATCGACAGGGGAACACTGAAGCTTTCTTT. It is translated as CATSDHRQGNTEAFF.

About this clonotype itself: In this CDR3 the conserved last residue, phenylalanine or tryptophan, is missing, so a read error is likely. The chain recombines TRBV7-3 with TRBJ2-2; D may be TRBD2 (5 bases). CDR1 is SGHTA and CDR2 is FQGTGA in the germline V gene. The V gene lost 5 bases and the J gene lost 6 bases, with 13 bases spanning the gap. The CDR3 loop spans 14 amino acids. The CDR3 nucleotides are TGTGCCAGCAGCCCCACCACTAGATCCGGGGAGCTGTTTCTT. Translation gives CASSPTTRSGELFL.

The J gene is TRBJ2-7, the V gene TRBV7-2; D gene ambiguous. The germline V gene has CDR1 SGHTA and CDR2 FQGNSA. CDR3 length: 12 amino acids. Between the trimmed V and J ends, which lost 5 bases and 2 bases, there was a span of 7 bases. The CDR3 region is CASSRIPYEQYF. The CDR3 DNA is TGTGCCAGCAGCCGGATCCCCTACGAGCAGTACTTC.

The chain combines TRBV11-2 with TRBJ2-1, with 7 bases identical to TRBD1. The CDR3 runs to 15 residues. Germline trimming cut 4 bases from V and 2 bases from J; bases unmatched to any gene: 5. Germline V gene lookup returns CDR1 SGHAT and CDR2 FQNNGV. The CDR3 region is CASSYDRAAYNEQFF. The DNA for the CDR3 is TGTGCCAGCAGCTACGACAGGGCTGCCTACAATGAGCAGTTCTTC.

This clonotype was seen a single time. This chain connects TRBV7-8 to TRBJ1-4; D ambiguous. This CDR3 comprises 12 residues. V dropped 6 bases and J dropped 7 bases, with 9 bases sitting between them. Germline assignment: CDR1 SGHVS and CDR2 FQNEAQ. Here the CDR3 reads CASRNAAEKLFF. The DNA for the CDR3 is TGTGCCAGCAGGAACGCGGCTGAAAAACTGTTTTTT.

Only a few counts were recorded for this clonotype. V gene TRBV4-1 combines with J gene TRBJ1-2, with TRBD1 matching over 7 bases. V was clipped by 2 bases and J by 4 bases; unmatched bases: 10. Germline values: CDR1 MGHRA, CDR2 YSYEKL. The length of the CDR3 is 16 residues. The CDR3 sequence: CASSQTGAGSLYGYTF. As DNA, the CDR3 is TGCGCCAGCAGCCAAACAGGGGCAGGAAGCCTCTATGGCTACACCTTC.

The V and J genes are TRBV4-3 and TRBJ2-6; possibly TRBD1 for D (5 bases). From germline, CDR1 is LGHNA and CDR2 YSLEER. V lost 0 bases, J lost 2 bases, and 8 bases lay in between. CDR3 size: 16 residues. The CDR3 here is CASSQDQGTGANVLTF. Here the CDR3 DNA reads TGCGCCAGCAGCCAAGACCAGGGTACTGGGGCCAACGTCCTGACTTTC.

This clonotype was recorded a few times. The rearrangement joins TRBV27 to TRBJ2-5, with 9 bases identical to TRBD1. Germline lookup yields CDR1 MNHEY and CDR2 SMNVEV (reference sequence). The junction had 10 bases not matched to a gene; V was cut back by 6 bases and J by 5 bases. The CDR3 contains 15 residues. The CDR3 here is CASRPGQGPRETQYF. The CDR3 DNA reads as TGTGCCAGCAGACCGGGACAGGGACCGAGGGAGACCCAGTACTTC.

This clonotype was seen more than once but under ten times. The CDR3 loop is CASSYSIRYEQYF. CDR3 DNA sequence: TGTGCCAGCAGTTACTCGATTCGCTACGAGCAGTACTTC. J is TRBJ2-7 and V is TRBV6-6, with D uncertain. V was clipped by 0 bases and J by 3 bases, with 6 bases between them. The germline V gene encodes CDR1 MNHNY and CDR2 SVGAGI (reference sequence). The CDR3 has 13 amino acids.

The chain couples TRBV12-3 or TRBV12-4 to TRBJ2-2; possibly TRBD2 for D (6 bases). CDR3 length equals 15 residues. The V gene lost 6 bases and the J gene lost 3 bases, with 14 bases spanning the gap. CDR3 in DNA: TGTGCCAGCAGCCCCCAAGCGGGCTACACCGGGGAGCTGTTTTTT. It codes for CASSPQAGYTGELFF.